This record looks at one TCR beta chain sequence and its context. What it recognizes is unknown. Trimming shortened V by 6 bases and J by 0 bases, and 12 bases separated the two germline ends. The CDR3 consists of 15 residues. The germline gives CDR1 SGHTA, CDR2 FQGNSA. Some clones are missing from TCRdb's copy, which holds only in-frame ones; the method was immunoSEQ multiplex PCR. The table has some 98,000 clones, approximately 84% seen once. The data derive from a study of cytomegalovirus exposure and HLA in healthy donors. Looking at the study overall: The 120 validation repertoires, a later analysis reported, used the same platform as the roughly 660 repertoires from the first cohort.

Regarding the study as a whole: There were a few CMV-associated chains whose specificity for CMV antigens was confirmed in vitro.

The approximately 130-subject validation cohort, separate from the approximately 670-subject first cohort, included the donors. The sequence came from a man between 18 and 29 years old in good health and CMV-seropositive. Specimen: PBMCs. This chain links TRBV7-2 with TRBJ2-1; possibly TRBD2 for D (5 bases). The CDR3 spells CASSSDWSSYNEQFF. The CDR3 DNA follows: TGTGCCAGCAGTTCGGACTGGAGCTCCTACAATGAGCAGTTCTTC.